What follows are 24 T cell receptor beta chains derived from one specimen sequenced in a study of T-cell reconstitution after alpha-beta-depleted transplantation in children. It was with unique molecular identifiers that the TCRbeta library was prepared. MiXCR was run by TCRdb on the PCR reads, yielding one entry per CDR3 protein. The sample yields around 450,000 distinct CDR3 sequences, 43% seen once. The specimen was PBMCs, collected before TCRalphabeta/CD19-depleted stem cell transplant. These receptors all stem from a girl aged 2-9 years with aplastic anemia, due to receive a stem cell transplant.

This clonotype was seen more than once but under ten times. The CDR3 DNA follows: TGTGCCAGCAGTGACCCGGGACAGGGACAGTTCTTC. Translated, it gives CASSDPGQGQFF. This sequence joins TRBV6-4 and TRBJ2-1; 9 bases are shared with TRBD1. Losses at the gene ends were 2 bases for V and 13 bases for J; bases not matched to a gene: 3. Germline V gene data show CDR1 as MRHNA and CDR2 as SNTAGT. There are 12 residues in the CDR3.

This chain uses TRBV7-6 with TRBJ2-5; 9 positions agree with TRBD1. Germline assignment: CDR1 SGHVS and CDR2 FNYEAQ. The CDR3 spans 15 residues. Losses at the gene ends were 2 bases for V and 5 bases for J; bases not matched to a gene: 6. As DNA, the CDR3 is TGTGCCAGCAGCTTAACAGGGGGCGCCTGGGAGACCCAGTACTTC. Its translation is CASSLTGGAWETQYF.

This clonotype has only a few counts. J is TRBJ1-1 and V is TRBV7-3; 7 bases map to TRBD1. V was pared by 0 bases and J by 0 bases, with 10 bases of the junction left unmatched. Germline V gives CDR1 SGHTA, CDR2 FQGTGA. CDR3 length equals 18 residues. The CDR3 nucleotides read TGTGCCAGCAGCTTAACCCCCGGGACAGTATCCATGAACACTGAAGCTTTCTTT. Translated, it gives CASSLTPGTVSMNTEAFF.

V is TRBV6-2 or TRBV6-3 and J is TRBJ2-3; D possibly uses TRBD1 or TRBD2 (6 bases each). The CDR3 contains 14 residues. Germline V CDR1 and CDR2: MNHEY, SVGEGT. V was cut by 5 bases and J by 4 bases, with 13 bases left in between. CDR3 DNA: TGTGCCAGCAGTCAAGGGGGGATGGCAGATACGCAGTATTTT. This encodes CASSQGGMADTQYF.

This clonotype was recorded many times. The J gene is TRBJ2-4, the V gene TRBV5-1; tentatively, D is TRBD2 (6 bases). Germline CDR1 reads SGHRS; CDR2 reads YFSETQ. This CDR3 contains 12 residues. Trimming removed 0 bases from V and 9 bases from J, with 7 bases in between. In DNA, the CDR3 is TGCGCCAGCAGCTTGGAGGGAGGCATTCAGTACTTC. Its translation is CASSLEGGIQYF.

The chain is built from TRBV12-3 or TRBV12-4 and TRBJ2-1; D remains unclear. The CDR3 is 13 residues long. The V end was cut by 6 bases, the J end by 5 bases, with 11 bases between. The CDR3 loop reads CASSLKRNNEQFF. CDR3 DNA sequence: TGTGCCAGCAGCCTTAAACGGAACAATGAGCAGTTCTTC.

The CDR3 here is CASRSRTSGRPYNEQFF. As DNA, the CDR3 is TGTGCAAGTCGCTCCCGGACTAGCGGGAGACCCTACAATGAGCAGTTCTTC. The rearrangement uses TRBV12-2 and TRBJ2-1; TRBD2, the table's D call, was not compared with the DNA. TRBV12-2 is annotated as a pseudogene. The CDR3 length is 17 residues.

This chain links TRBV7-9 with TRBJ2-7; D is undetermined. Germline CDR1 SEHNR, CDR2 FQNEAQ (reference sequence). This CDR3 spans 15 amino acids. V lost 6 bases and J lost 2, with 17 bases in between. The CDR3 here is CASSPLAGIPYEQYF. The CDR3 bases are TGTGCCAGCAGTCCCCTGGCAGGCATTCCCTACGAGCAGTACTTC.

CDR3 sequence reads: CASNRAGYNEQFF. DNA for the CDR3: TGTGCCAGCAATCGGGCAGGCTACAATGAGCAGTTCTTC. V is TRBV6-2 or TRBV6-3 and J is TRBJ2-1; D unclear. V lost 7 bases and J 3 bases, leaving 10 bases between the germline ends. CDR3 length: 13 amino acids. Per the germline V gene, CDR1 is MNHEY and CDR2 is SVGEGT.

This clonotype has just a few counts. This sequence joins TRBV18 and TRBJ1-1; 8 bases agree with TRBD1. CDR3 length: 16 residues. The V gene end was trimmed by 1 base and the J gene end by 1 base; junction bases not matched to a gene: 5. Looked up from germline, CDR1 is KGHSH and CDR2 is LQKENI. The CDR3 DNA sequence: TGTGCCAGCTCACCACAACAACAGGGGGAGAACACTGAAGCTTTCTTT. This codes for CASSPQQQGENTEAFF.

The V call is TRBV5-5, the J call TRBJ2-1, with 14 bases lining up with TRBD2. The trim removed 0 bases at V and 8 bases at J, leaving 1 base unmatched. The CDR3 covers 15 residues. Per the germline V gene, CDR1 is SGHKS and CDR2 is YYEKEE (reference sequence). CDR3 nucleotide sequence: TGTGCCAGCAGCTTGGAGGGACTAGCGGGAGATGAGCAGTTCTTC. Translated: CASSLEGLAGDEQFF.

This clonotype occurred a few times. The chain recombines TRBV7-2 with TRBJ2-1; TRBD2 matches 13 bases. V shed 5 bases, J shed 8 bases, and the junction held 6 bases outside the gene matches. The CDR3 length is 15 residues. The V gene's germline CDR1 is SGHTA and CDR2 FQGNSA. The CDR3 loop reads CASSATSGRYHEQFF. In DNA form, the CDR3 reads TGTGCCAGCAGCGCGACTAGCGGGAGGTATCATGAGCAGTTCTTC. Full variable domain (remainder filled in from reference TRBV7-2 and TRBJ2-1): GAGVSQSPSNKVTEKGKDVELRCDPISGHTALYWYRQSLGQGLEFLIYFQGNSAPDKSGLPSDRFSAERTGGSVSTLTIQRTQQEDSAVYLCASSATSGRYHEQFFGPGTRLTVL.

The chain uses TRBV28 and TRBJ2-1; 8 nucleotides align to TRBD1. J lost 0 bases, V lost 2 bases, and 3 bases had no gene match. The CDR3 extends over 16 amino acids. Germline CDR1 is MDHEN and CDR2 is SYDVKM. The chain's CDR3 is CASSLPGQGSYNEQFF. In nucleotides, the CDR3 is TGTGCCAGCAGTTTACCCGGACAGGGCTCCTACAATGAGCAGTTCTTC.

This clonotype was recorded a few times. The CDR3, as DNA: TGTGCCAGCAGCAGGTCCTTAGCGGGAGTAGTTGGGAACACCGGGGAGCTGTTTTTT. Protein product: CASSRSLAGVVGNTGELFF. V and J are TRBV6-1 and TRBJ2-2, with 9 bases fitting TRBD2. The junction had 15 bases not matched to a gene; V was cut back by 6 bases and J by 1 base. Germline V gives CDR1 MNHNS, CDR2 SASEGT. There are 19 residues in the CDR3.

The chain has TRBV4-3 and TRBJ1-1; no clear D. Trimming took 0 bases from V and 4 from J, leaving 9 bases between them. In germline, CDR1 is LGHNA, CDR2 YSLEER. The CDR3 consists of 14 residues. CDR3 protein: CASSQEAPSTEAFF. The CDR3 region has the DNA TGCGCCAGCAGCCAAGAGGCCCCCTCCACTGAAGCTTTCTTT.

The table lists this clonotype with a few counts. The gene calls are TRBV20-1 and TRBJ2-1; the match to TRBD2 covers 13 bases. Germline loops: CDR1 DFQATT, CDR2 SNEGSKA (reference sequence). Losses at the gene ends were 6 bases for V and 8 bases for J; bases not matched to a gene: 7. This CDR3 contains 14 residues. The DNA of the CDR3 is TGCAGTGCGTGGACTAGCGGGAGTAGCGATGAGCAGTTCTTC. Its protein is CSAWTSGSSDEQFF.

This clonotype was seen a few times. The chain combines TRBV6-2 or TRBV6-3 with TRBJ1-2, with no clear D. The CDR3 contains 12 residues. CDR1 and CDR2 from the germline V gene are MNHEY and SVGEGT. With 5 bases removed from V and 4 bases from J, the gap between germline ends came to 8 bases. The chain's CDR3 is CASSHLLYGYTF. The CDR3 DNA sequence: TGTGCCAGCAGTCATCTGCTCTATGGCTACACCTTC.

This rearrangement joins TRBV5-1 to TRBJ2-7; D may match TRBD1 or TRBD2 (5 bases each). Germline V gene data show CDR1 as SGHRS and CDR2 as YFSETQ. The CDR3 is 15 amino acids. V lost 0 bases to trimming and J lost 6 bases, with 16 bases between them. This chain's CDR3 is CASSLVRDGDGEQYF. The CDR3 bases are TGCGCCAGCAGCTTGGTGAGGGACGGGGATGGCGAGCAGTACTTC.

V usage is TRBV12-3 or TRBV12-4 and J usage is TRBJ1-1; maybe TRBD1 (6 bases). Trimming cost V 5 bases and J 8 bases, with 15 bases left between them. The CDR3 loop spans 13 amino acids. CDR3 nucleotides: TGTGCCAGCAGTACAATAGGGGGTACCGAAGCTTTCTTT. It encodes CASSTIGGTEAFF.

This clonotype was recorded a few times. V usage is TRBV6-1 and J usage is TRBJ2-6; D unclear. CDR3 size: 18 residues. The germline V and J ends were trimmed by 7 bases and 5 bases, with 24 bases remaining between them. Germline loops: CDR1 MNHNS, CDR2 SASEGT. The CDR3 DNA sequence: TGTGCCAGCACCTTAGAGGTAGACACCTCTCTGAGGGCCAACGTCCTGACTTTC. Amino acids: CASTLEVDTSLRANVLTF.

With regard to this clonotype: This may stem from a read error, because a much larger clone lies one nucleotide away. The J gene is TRBJ2-7, the V gene TRBV12-3 or TRBV12-4; 8 nucleotides match TRBD2. This CDR3 contains 14 residues. CDR3 loop: CASSPLAGSYEQSF. The CDR3 coding sequence is TGTGCCAGCAGCCCCTTAGCGGGGAGCTACGAGCAGTCCTTC.

The rearrangement links TRBV4-1 to TRBJ2-7, with 8 bases identical to TRBD2. After removal of 6 bases from V and 4 bases from J, the junction contained 11 bases not matched to a gene. The length of the CDR3 is 15 residues. Germline assignment: CDR1 MGHRA and CDR2 YSYEKL. CDR3: CASRGGSGGSYEQYF. The CDR3, as DNA: TGCGCCAGCAGGGGAGGGAGCGGGGGTTCGTACGAGCAGTACTTC.

The sample holds many counts of this clonotype. V usage is TRBV25-1 and J usage is TRBJ2-3; a weak D match, TRBD2 (6 bases). The germline V gene encodes CDR1 MGHDK and CDR2 SYGVNS. Trimming cost V 1 base and J 8 bases, with 10 bases left between them. This CDR3 region has 13 residues. The CDR3 coding sequence is TGTGCCAGCAGTGAATTAGACGGGAGTACGCAGTATTTT. Translated, it gives CASSELDGSTQYF.

The chain links TRBV2 to TRBJ2-5; D ambiguous. Germline V gene data show CDR1 as SNHLY and CDR2 as FYNNEI. The V end lost 7 bases, the J end lost 5 bases, and 14 bases lay between the germline ends. The CDR3 contains 13 residues. The chain's CDR3 is CASNRNLGETQYF. In DNA form, the CDR3 reads TGTGCCAGCAACCGCAACCTTGGGGAGACCCAGTACTTC.